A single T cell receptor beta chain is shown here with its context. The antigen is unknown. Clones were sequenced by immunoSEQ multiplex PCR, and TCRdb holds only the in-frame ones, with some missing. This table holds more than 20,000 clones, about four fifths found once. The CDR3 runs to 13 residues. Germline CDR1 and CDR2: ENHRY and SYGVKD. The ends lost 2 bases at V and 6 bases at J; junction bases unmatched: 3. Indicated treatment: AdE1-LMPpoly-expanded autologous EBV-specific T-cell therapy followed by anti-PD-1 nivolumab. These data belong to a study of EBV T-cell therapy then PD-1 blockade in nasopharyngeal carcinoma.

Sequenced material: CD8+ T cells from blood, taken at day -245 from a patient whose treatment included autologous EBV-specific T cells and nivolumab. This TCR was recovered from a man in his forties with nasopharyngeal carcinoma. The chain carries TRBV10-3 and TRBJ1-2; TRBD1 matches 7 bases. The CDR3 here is CAISETGEDGYTF. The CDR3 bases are TGTGCCATCAGTGAGACAGGGGAGGATGGCTACACCTTC.